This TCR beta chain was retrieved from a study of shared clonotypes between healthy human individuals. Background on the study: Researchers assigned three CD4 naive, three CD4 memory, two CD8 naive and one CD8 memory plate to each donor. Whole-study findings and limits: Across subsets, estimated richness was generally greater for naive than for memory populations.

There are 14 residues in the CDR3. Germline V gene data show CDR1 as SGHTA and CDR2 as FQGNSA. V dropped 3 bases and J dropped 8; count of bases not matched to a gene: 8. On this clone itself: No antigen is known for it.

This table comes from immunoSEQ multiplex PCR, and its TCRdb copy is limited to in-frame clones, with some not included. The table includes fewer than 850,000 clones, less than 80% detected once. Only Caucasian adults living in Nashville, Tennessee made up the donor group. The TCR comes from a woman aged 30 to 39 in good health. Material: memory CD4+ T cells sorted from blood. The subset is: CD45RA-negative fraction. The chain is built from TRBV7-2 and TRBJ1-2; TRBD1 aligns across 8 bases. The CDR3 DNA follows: TGTGCCAGCAGCTTCCTGACAGGGGATCAAGGCTACACCTTC. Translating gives CASSFLTGDQGYTF.